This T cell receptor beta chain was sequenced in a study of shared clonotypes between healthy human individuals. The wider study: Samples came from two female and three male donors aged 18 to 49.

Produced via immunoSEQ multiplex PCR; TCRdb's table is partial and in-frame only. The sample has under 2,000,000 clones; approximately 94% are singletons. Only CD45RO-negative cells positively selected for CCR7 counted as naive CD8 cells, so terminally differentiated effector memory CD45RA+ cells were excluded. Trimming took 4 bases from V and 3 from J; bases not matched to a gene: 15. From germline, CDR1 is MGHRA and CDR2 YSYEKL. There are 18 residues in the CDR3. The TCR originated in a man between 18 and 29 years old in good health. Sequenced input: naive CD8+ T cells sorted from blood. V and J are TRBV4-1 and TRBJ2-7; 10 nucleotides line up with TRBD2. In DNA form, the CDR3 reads TGCGCCAGCAGCCCGGTTGGGAGGAATCTAGCGGGGGACTACGAGCAGTACTTC. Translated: CASSPVGRNLAGDYEQYF.